The 24 T cell receptor beta chains given below trace back to one sample, sequenced in a study of tumor and adjacent non-tumor tissue in lung cancer. The template was RNA from unsorted bulk tissue. Three rounds of nested PCR, following a modified ARM-PCR protocol, produced the TCRbeta library. TCRdb processed the multiplex PCR reads anew with MiXCR; each CDR3 protein has one entry. The sample includes 60,000 to 90,000 distinct CDR3 sequences, over 70% of them seen just once. The sequencing sample was made of lung tumor tissue. All receptors derive from a woman aged 50 to 60 with non-small cell lung cancer.

This clonotype was observed a handful of times. One end of the junction is discordant with germline, which a read error may explain. V gene TRBV29-1 combines with J gene TRBJ2-5; D remains ambiguous. The CDR3 consists of 15 residues. Germline V lookup: CDR1 SQVTM, CDR2 ANQGSEA. The CDR3 nucleotides are TGCAGCGTGGTGGGTCATTTAGTGGACCAAGAGACCCAGTATTTC. It yields the protein CSVVGHLVDQETQYF.

Worth noting for this clonotype: One base away lies a much larger clone, so this may be a sequencing read error. V gene TRBV30 combines with J gene TRBJ1-2; TRBD1 might be the D (5 bases). In germline, CDR1 is GTSNPN, CDR2 SVGIG (reference sequence). The CDR3 has 12 amino acids. The CDR3 coding sequence is TGTGCCTGGAAGGGACGGAACTATGTCTACACCTTC. It codes for CAWKGRNYVYTF.

This clonotype was seen at least ten times. This sequence joins TRBV10-3 and TRBJ1-2; 10 nucleotides match TRBD1. The CDR3 totals 14 residues. V was pared by 10 bases and J by 4 bases, with 9 bases of the junction left unmatched. Per germline, CDR1 ENHRY and CDR2 SYGVKD. CDR3 residues: CATSGQGEAYGYTF. DNA for the CDR3: TGTGCCACCTCTGGACAGGGGGAGGCCTATGGCTACACCTTC.

Of note for this clonotype: A much bigger clone sits one base away, suggesting this may be a read error. Because it lacks the conserved phenylalanine or tryptophan at the end, this CDR3 is likely a read error. V is TRBV2 and J is TRBJ1-2; no firm D call. The CDR3 loop spans 15 amino acids. Germline loops: CDR1 SNHLY, CDR2 FYNNEI. V was cut by 8 bases and J by 0 bases, with 16 bases left in between. Written as DNA, the CDR3 is TGTGCCAGCCACATGAGCGGGAACCCTAACTATGGCTACACCTTA. Translation gives CASHMSGNPNYGYTL.

Notes on this clonotype: An end of the junction does not agree with germline; a read error may underlie this. V and J are TRBV29-1 and TRBJ2-2, with TRBD2 identical over 8 bases. This CDR3 region has 15 residues. The germline CDR1 and CDR2 sequences are SQVTM and ANQGSEA. DNA for the CDR3: TGCAGCGCTACCCCGCCGGGGGGGAATACCGGGAAGCTGTTTTTT. This sequence encodes CSATPPGGNTGKLFF.

Worth noting for this clonotype: Because the CDR3 is missing its conserved closing phenylalanine or tryptophan, this is likely a read error. J is TRBJ2-3 and V is TRBV29-1; 8 bases fit TRBD1. CDR3 length: 14 residues. The germline V gene has CDR1 SQVTM and CDR2 ANQGSEA. V gave up 4 bases and J gave up 5 bases; unmatched junction bases: 8. The CDR3 DNA reads TGCAGCGTTGCTGGGACAGGAGCAGGAGATACGCAGTATATA. Its translation is CSVAGTGAGDTQYI.

As regards this clonotype: One end of the junction fails to match germline, which may point to a read error. The V call is TRBV6-1, the J call TRBJ2-5, with a tentative D call TRBD2 (5 bases). Germline V gives CDR1 MNHNS, CDR2 SASEGT. This CDR3 spans 16 amino acids. CDR3 bases: TGTGCAAGCGTCCCGTTTGGCAGCGGCAACCATGAGACCCAGTACTTC. Its protein is CASVPFGSGNHETQYF.

Note on this clonotype: A read error may account for a junction end that differs from germline. V is TRBV11-2 and J is TRBJ2-1, with a weak D call TRBD2 (6 bases). Germline-derived CDR1 and CDR2 are SGHAT and FQNNGV. The CDR3 consists of 15 residues. The CDR3 is CASSLESSERAEQFF. Here the CDR3 DNA reads TGTGCCAGCAGTTTAGAATCTAGCGAGAGGGCTGAGCAGTTCTTC.

Notes on this clonotype: Germline is not matched at one junction end, which may reflect a read error. V is TRBV29-1 and J is TRBJ1-1; D unclear. The CDR3 is 11 amino acids. Germline V gene sequence: CDR1 SQVTM, CDR2 ANQGSEA. The CDR3 DNA reads TGTAGCGCCGTCGAATCCACTAAAGCTTTCTTT. Translating it yields CSAVESTKAFF.

V usage is TRBV20-1 and J usage is TRBJ1-6; no firm D call. Trimming shortened V by 8 bases and J by 6 bases, and 14 bases separated the two germline ends. Germline CDR1 and CDR2: DFQATT and SNEGSKA (reference sequence). CDR3 size: 13 residues. CDR3 in amino acids: CSTQKGGNSPLHF. The CDR3 coding sequence is TGCAGTACACAGAAAGGCGGTAATTCACCCCTCCACTTT.

This clonotype was seen a handful of times. The CDR3 spells CASNSTLTHTDTQYF. The DNA of the CDR3 is TGTGCCAGCAACTCAACCTTGACCCATACAGATACGCAGTATTTT. The chain combines TRBV7-8 with TRBJ2-3; D uncertain. V was cut by 7 bases and J by 3 bases, with 17 bases left in between. The CDR3 extends over 15 amino acids. From germline, CDR1 is SGHVS and CDR2 FQNEAQ.

The chain uses TRBV29-1 and TRBJ2-7; maybe TRBD2 (5 bases). Germline-derived CDR1 and CDR2 are SQVTM and ANQGSEA. Trimming pared 6 bases from V and 12 bases from J, leaving 21 bases between. The CDR3 is 12 residues long. CDR3 region: CSVEAQSYAWYF. CDR3 sequence (DNA): TGCAGCGTGGAGGCGCAGAGCTACGCGTGGTACTTC.

Comment on this clonotype: One junction end does not reproduce the germline sequence, and a read error may be involved. This chain joins TRBV6-1 and TRBJ1-1; no clear D. This CDR3 is 13 amino acids long. Germline CDR1 reads MNHNS; CDR2 reads SASEGT. As DNA, the CDR3 is TGTGCCAGCAGTCGGCAAGAGAACAGTGAAGCTTTCTTT. This encodes CASSRQENSEAFF.

The table lists this clonotype with many counts. The chain joins TRBV20-1 to TRBJ2-1; possible D gene TRBD2, 6 bases. From germline, CDR1 is DFQATT and CDR2 SNEGSKA (reference sequence). V was shortened by 4 bases and J by 4 bases, with 17 bases between the two germline ends. The CDR3 length is 15 residues. CDR3 loop: CSATRTTFLYNEQFF. CDR3 bases: TGCAGTGCTACACGGACTACTTTCCTTTACAATGAGCAGTTCTTC.

The V call is TRBV6-5, the J call TRBJ2-7, with 7 bases matching TRBD1. The germline V gene encodes CDR1 MNHEY and CDR2 SVGAGI. V lost 11 bases to trimming and J lost 2 bases; unmatched junction nucleotides: 12. This CDR3 comprises 14 residues. CDR3: CADSYIGTAYEQYF. Here the CDR3 DNA reads TGTGCCGACAGTTACATTGGGACAGCCTACGAGCAGTACTTC.

This clonotype has ten or more counts. The CDR3 DNA follows: TGTGCCAGCAGCCCCGCCGGGACTAGCGGGATCACCGGGGAGCTGTTTTTT. This encodes CASSPAGTSGITGELFF. The chain combines TRBV5-8 with TRBJ2-2; 13 bases line up with TRBD2. V was clipped by 4 bases and J by 4 bases; unmatched bases: 7. The CDR3 loop spans 17 amino acids. Germline CDR1 reads SGHTS; CDR2 reads YDEGEE.

J is TRBJ2-3 and V is TRBV29-1, with 14 positions matching TRBD2. CDR1 is SQVTM and CDR2 is ANQGSEA in the germline V gene. The length of the CDR3 is 17 residues. Trimming at V came to 7 bases and at J to 5 bases, leaving 14 bases not matched to a gene. CDR3 DNA: TGCAGCGATGAGACGACTAGCGGGAGGGGCCTAGGAGATACGCAGTATTTT. This codes for CSDETTSGRGLGDTQYF.

The chain recombines TRBV18 with TRBJ2-7; 8 bases map to TRBD2. Trimming took 3 bases from V and 4 from J; bases not matched to a gene: 2. The germline CDR1 and CDR2 sequences are KGHSH and LQKENI. The CDR3 extends over 13 amino acids. CDR3 protein: CASSPQREYEQYF. CDR3 coding DNA: TGTGCCAGCTCACCCCAGCGGGAGTACGAGCAGTACTTC. The full variable domain, with the rest looked up from reference TRBV18 and TRBJ2-7, is NAGVMQNPRHLVRRRGQEARLRCSPMKGHSHVYWYRQLPEEGLKFMVYLQKENIIDESGMPKERFSAEFPKEGPSILRIQQVVRGDSAAYFCASSPQREYEQYFGPGTRLTVT.

Concerning this clonotype: A read error may account for a junction end that differs from germline. The genes are TRBV28 and TRBJ2-7; the D call may be TRBD1 or TRBD2 (5 bases each). This CDR3 has 15 residues. Looked up from germline, CDR1 is MDHEN and CDR2 is SYDVKM. The CDR3 DNA reads as TGTGCCAGCAGTTACCACCGGGACGGGACCTACGAGCGGTACTTC. It is translated as CASSYHRDGTYERYF.

In its sample, this clonotype was seen a few times. Given a much more abundant clone one base away, this may be a read error. Written as DNA, the CDR3 is TGTGCCAGCAGCCGGACAGTAGCCTACGAGCAGTACTTC. This codes for CASSRTVAYEQYF. This chain joins TRBV7-8 and TRBJ2-7; tentative D call: TRBD1 (6 bases). Per germline, CDR1 SGHVS and CDR2 FQNEAQ. The CDR3 sequence is 13 residues long. V lost 5 bases and J lost 2, with 10 bases in between. The complete variable domain, with remaining parts taken from reference TRBV7-8 and TRBJ2-7, reads GAGVSQSPRYKVAKRGQDVALRCDPISGHVSLFWYQQALGQGPEFLTYFQNEAQLDKSGLPSDRFFAERPEGSVSTLKIQRTQQEDSAVYLCASSRTVAYEQYFGPGTRLTVT.

Notes on this clonotype: This sequence may be a read error, since a much larger clone differs from it by one base. The rearrangement links TRBV5-1 to TRBJ1-6; D call uncertain. The CDR3 is 15 amino acids. The germline V gene encodes CDR1 SGHRS and CDR2 YFSETQ. V was trimmed by 9 bases and J by 5 bases, leaving 18 bases between them. The CDR3 loop is CANRRRADNNSPLHF. For the CDR3, the DNA is TGCGCCAACAGACGACGGGCAGACAATAATTCACCCCTCCACTTT.

This clonotype is labeled medium-sized. The chain links TRBV29-1 to TRBJ2-1, with 8 bases fitting TRBD2. The germline V gene encodes CDR1 SQVTM and CDR2 ANQGSEA. This CDR3 is built from 13 residues. Trimming removed 5 bases from V and 5 bases from J; junction bases left unmatched: 5. CDR3 region: CSVLSGRNNEQFF. The CDR3 DNA follows: TGCAGCGTTCTGAGCGGGAGAAACAATGAGCAGTTCTTC.

This clonotype was seen repeatedly, ten times or more. This chain uses TRBV28 with TRBJ2-4; D not certain. V was cut by 5 bases and J by 4 bases, with 3 bases left in between. The CDR3 consists of 11 residues. Germline CDR1 MDHEN, CDR2 SYDVKM. The CDR3 spells CASSQKNIQYF. The CDR3 bases are TGTGCCAGCAGTCAAAAAAACATTCAGTACTTC.

Comment on this clonotype: It may be a read error: a sequence one base away is much more abundant. This chain links TRBV20-1 with TRBJ2-7; 7 bases map to TRBD2. CDR1 is DFQATT, CDR2 SNEGSKA, per germline (reference sequence). The CDR3 sequence is 14 residues long. CDR3 sequence reads: CRAPPGLVRDEQYF. The CDR3 coding sequence is TGCAGGGCTCCACCCGGACTAGTAAGGGACGAGCAGTACTTC.